The subject of this entry is one T cell receptor (beta chain). What it binds is not known. The data derive from a study of blood T cells in healthy people across ages. Combining a sample-barcoded 5' primer with a J-beta primer mix, a second PCR ran for 7 to 11 cycles. A 12-random-nucleotide template-switch adaptor tagged each cDNA molecule. A minimum of 2.5 million CDR3-containing paired-end reads was obtained for each sample. TCRdb ran MiXCR on the 5' RACE reads and lists one entry per CDR3 protein. The repertoire includes about 800,000 distinct CDR3 sequences, 58% of them detected once, and approximately 23% sits in the top ten. General study findings and limits: In the absence of known donor CMV status, changes in expanded clonotypes were possibly confounded. Comparison with aged donors showed that long-lived donors had more naive CD4+ cells and higher diversity.

With V trimmed by 6 bases and J by 5 bases, 9 bases remained unmatched. This CDR3 has 15 amino acids. Sequenced: blood. This receptor was obtained from a man aged 25 to 45 in good health. The chain is built from TRBV12-3 or TRBV12-4 and TRBJ2-5, with 10 bases fitting TRBD2. This CDR3 is CASRESSGSPETQYF. CDR3 in DNA: TGTGCCAGCAGGGAATCTAGCGGGAGCCCGGAGACCCAGTACTTC.